This T cell receptor (beta chain) emerged from a study of blood T cell repertoires in COVID-19. As for the study in general: There were acute and convalescent COVID-19 samples, and they came from the United States, Italy and Spain. PBMCs, B-cell-depleted T cells, or T cells provided the cDNA or gDNA that made up the material.

In the authors' methods: Nucleated cell counts were estimated from reference gene primer amplification. The method was immunoSEQ multiplex PCR; TCRdb's version includes in-frame clones alone and lacks a portion of them. The D gene and trimming were derived from the DNA, and the V and J assignments and clone size from that table. The repertoire holds about 260,000 clones, with around nine tenths as singletons. With 4 bases removed from V and 6 bases from J, the gap between germline ends came to 19 bases. Looked up from germline, CDR1 is LGHNA and CDR2 is YNFKEQ. This CDR3 contains 15 residues. The chain links TRBV4-2 to TRBJ2-7; maybe TRBD2 (6 bases). The specimen sequenced was peripheral blood. The receptor was derived from a man aged 35-49 years who had recovered from COVID-19. CDR3 DNA: TGTGCCAGCAGCCGGACGGGCGGGACCCGGGCCGAGCAGTACTTC. The encoded protein is CASSRTGGTRAEQYF.